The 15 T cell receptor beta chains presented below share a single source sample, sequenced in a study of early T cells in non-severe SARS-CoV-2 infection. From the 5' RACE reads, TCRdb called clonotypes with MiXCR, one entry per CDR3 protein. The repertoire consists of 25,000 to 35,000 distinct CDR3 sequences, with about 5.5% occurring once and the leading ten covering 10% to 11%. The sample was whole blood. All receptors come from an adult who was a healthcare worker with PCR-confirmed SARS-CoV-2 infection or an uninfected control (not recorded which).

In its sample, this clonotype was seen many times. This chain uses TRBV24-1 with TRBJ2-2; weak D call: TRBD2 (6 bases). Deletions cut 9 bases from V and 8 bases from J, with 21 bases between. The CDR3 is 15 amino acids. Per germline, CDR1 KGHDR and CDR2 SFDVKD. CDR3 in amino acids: CATRKGTPSGGELFF. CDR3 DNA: TGTGCCACCCGCAAAGGGACTCCGAGTGGGGGGGAGCTGTTTTTT.

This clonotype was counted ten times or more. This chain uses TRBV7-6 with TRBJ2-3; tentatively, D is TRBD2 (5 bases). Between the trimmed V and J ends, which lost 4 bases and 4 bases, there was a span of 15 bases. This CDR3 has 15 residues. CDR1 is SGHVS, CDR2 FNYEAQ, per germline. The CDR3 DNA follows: TGTGCCAGCAGCTCGACTACCTCTAGAGCAGATACGCAGTATTTT. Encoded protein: CASSSTTSRADTQYF.

The CDR3 DNA is TGTGCCAGCAGCCCCTTCGGCGGAGTCGGCACAGATACGCAGTATTTT. This encodes CASSPFGGVGTDTQYF. The V and J genes are TRBV4-2 and TRBJ2-3; D not resolved. Germline V gene data show CDR1 as LGHNA and CDR2 as YNFKEQ. V lost 4 bases and J 1 base, leaving 15 bases between the germline ends. The CDR3 is made up of 16 amino acids.

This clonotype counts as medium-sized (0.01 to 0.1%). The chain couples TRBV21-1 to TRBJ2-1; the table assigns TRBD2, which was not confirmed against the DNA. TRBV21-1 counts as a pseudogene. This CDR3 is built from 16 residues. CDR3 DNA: TGTGCCAGCAGCAACCTCCTTAGAAGCTCCTACAATGAGCAGTTCTTC. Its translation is CASSNLLRSSYNEQFF.

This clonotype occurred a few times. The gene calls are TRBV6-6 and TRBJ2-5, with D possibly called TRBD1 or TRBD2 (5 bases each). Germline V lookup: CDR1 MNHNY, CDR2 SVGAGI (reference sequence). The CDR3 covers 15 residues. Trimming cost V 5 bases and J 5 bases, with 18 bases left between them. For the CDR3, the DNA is TGTGCCAGCAGTGACAGACGGGATTATAGGGAGACCCAGTACTTC. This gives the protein CASSDRRDYRETQYF.

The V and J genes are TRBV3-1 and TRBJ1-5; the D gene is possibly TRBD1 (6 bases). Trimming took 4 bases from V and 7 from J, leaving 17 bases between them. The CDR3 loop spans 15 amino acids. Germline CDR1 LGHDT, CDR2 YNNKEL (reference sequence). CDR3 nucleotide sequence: TGTGCCAGCAGCCCCAGCCGGGGGCTGTGGCAGCCCCAGCATTTT. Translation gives CASSPSRGLWQPQHF.

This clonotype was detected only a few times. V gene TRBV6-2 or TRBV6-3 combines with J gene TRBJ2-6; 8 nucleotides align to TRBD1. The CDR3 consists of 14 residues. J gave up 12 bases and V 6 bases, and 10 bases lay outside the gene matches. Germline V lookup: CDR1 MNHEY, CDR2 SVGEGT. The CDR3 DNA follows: TGTGCCAGCAGAGCCGGGACAGGCGCACCCGTCCTGACTTTC. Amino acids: CASRAGTGAPVLTF.

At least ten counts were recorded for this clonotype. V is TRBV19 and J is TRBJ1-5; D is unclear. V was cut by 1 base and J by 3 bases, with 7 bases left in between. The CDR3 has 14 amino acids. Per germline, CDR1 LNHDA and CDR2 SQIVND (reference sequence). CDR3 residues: CASSIVQNNQPQHF. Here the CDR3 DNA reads TGTGCCAGTAGTATAGTTCAGAACAATCAGCCCCAGCATTTT.

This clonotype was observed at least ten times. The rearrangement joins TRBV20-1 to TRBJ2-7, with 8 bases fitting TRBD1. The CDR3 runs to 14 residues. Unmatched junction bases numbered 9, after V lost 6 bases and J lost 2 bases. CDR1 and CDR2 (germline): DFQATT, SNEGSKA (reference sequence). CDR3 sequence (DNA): TGCAGTGCAAAGAGACCGGGACAGGCCTACGAGCAGTACTTC. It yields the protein CSAKRPGQAYEQYF.

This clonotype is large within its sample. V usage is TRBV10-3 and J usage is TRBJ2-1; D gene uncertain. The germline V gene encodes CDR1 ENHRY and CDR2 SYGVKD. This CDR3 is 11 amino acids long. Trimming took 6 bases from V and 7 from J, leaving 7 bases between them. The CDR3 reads CAISVGNEQFF. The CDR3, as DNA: TGTGCCATCAGCGTAGGGAATGAGCAGTTCTTC.

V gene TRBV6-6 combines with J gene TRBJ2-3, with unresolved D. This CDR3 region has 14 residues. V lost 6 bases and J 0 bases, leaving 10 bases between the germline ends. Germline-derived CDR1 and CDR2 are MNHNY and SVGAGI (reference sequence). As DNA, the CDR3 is TGTGCCAGCAGGGGGTTCTCTAGCACAGATACGCAGTATTTT. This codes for CASRGFSSTDTQYF.

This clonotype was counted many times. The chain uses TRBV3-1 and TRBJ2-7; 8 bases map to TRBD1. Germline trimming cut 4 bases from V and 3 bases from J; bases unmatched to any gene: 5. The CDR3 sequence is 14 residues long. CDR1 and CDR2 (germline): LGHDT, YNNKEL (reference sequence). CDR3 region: CASSLGTGIYEQYF. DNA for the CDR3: TGTGCCAGCAGCCTCGGGACAGGAATCTACGAGCAGTACTTC.

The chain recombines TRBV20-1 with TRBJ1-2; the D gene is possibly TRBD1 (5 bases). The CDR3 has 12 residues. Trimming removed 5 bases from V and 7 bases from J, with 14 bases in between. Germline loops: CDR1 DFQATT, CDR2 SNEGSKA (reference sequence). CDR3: CSARLGRRGYTF. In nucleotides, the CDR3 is TGCAGTGCTCGTCTGGGGCGGCGTGGCTACACCTTC.

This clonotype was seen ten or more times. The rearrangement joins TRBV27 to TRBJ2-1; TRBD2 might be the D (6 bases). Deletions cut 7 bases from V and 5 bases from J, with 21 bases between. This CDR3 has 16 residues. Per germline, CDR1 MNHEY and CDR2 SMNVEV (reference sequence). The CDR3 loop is CASTGFWGRNDNEQFF. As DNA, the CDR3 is TGTGCCAGCACCGGGTTCTGGGGGAGGAATGACAATGAGCAGTTCTTC.

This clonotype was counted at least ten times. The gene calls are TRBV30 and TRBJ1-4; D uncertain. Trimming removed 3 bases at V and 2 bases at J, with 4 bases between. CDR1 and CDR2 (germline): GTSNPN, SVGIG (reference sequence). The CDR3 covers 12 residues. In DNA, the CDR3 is TGTGCCTGGAGCCCCACTAATGAAAAACTGTTTTTT. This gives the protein CAWSPTNEKLFF.